Here is one T cell receptor (beta chain) with its context. This entry belongs to a study of blood T cell repertoires in COVID-19. Study information: Specimens from acute and convalescent COVID-19 originated in the United States, Italy and Spain. From T cells, B-cell-depleted T cells, or PBMCs came the material, which was cDNA or gDNA.

Original processing methods: Amplification of reference gene primers provided the estimated nucleated cell counts. Using immunoSEQ multiplex PCR, the repertoire was profiled, and TCRdb retains in-frame clones only, with some absent. From that table come the V and J calls and clone size; the DNA was used to work out D and trimming. The sample has approximately 200,000 clones, about 80% seen once. Trimming removed 2 bases at V and 11 bases at J, with 12 bases between. Germline V gives CDR1 SNHLY, CDR2 FYNNEI. The CDR3 totals 12 residues. Sample: peripheral blood. This TCR was sampled from a woman in her sixties or seventies with acute or convalescent COVID-19. The chain is built from TRBV2 and TRBJ1-1; TRBD1 is a possible D gene (5 bases). CDR3 in amino acids: CASSEFPQAAFF. Written as DNA, the CDR3 is TGTGCCAGCAGTGAATTTCCACAGGCGGCTTTCTTT.